What follows are 23 T cell receptor beta chains derived from one specimen sequenced in a study of T-cell memory formation after mild COVID-19. MiXCR, run by TCRdb on the 5' RACE reads, gives a single entry per CDR3 protein. The sample lists about half a million distinct CDR3 sequences, roughly 18% occurring once. The sample consisted of PBMCs or a T cell subset sorted from them (not recorded which). These TCRs come from an adult woman who had mild COVID-19 (a few samples of this study predate the infection). Cell type and time point are not known.

There are many counts of this clonotype. This chain joins TRBV12-3 or TRBV12-4 and TRBJ1-1; 8 nucleotides line up with TRBD1. Trimming cost V 6 bases and J 4 bases; bases outside gene matches: 16. The CDR3 contains 17 residues. CDR3 in amino acids: CASSRSGGGVAGTEAFF. CDR3 nucleotide sequence: TGTGCCAGCAGCCGATCAGGGGGCGGAGTGGCAGGCACTGAAGCTTTCTTT.

There are a few counts of this clonotype. V usage is TRBV19 and J usage is TRBJ1-1, with TRBD1 matching over 9 bases. There are 13 residues in the CDR3. The V and J ends lost 8 bases and 6 bases, in that order; junction bases with no gene match: 7. From germline, CDR1 is LNHDA and CDR2 SQIVND (reference sequence). CDR3 in amino acids: CASWDRAHPEAFF. The CDR3 DNA is TGTGCCAGTTGGGACAGGGCACACCCTGAAGCTTTCTTT.

The table lists this clonotype with a few counts. The chain uses TRBV25-1 and TRBJ2-7, with D possibly being TRBD2 (6 bases). Trimming took off 4 bases at V and 4 bases at J, with 11 bases between the two ends. The CDR3 covers 13 residues. Germline CDR1 MGHDK, CDR2 SYGVNS. CDR3 nucleotide sequence: TGTGCCAGCAGTGGCCTCGGGAGTTACGAGCAGTACTTC. Translation: CASSGLGSYEQYF.

V usage is TRBV24-1 and J usage is TRBJ2-5, with 12 bases that match TRBD2. Germline V gene data show CDR1 as KGHDR and CDR2 as SFDVKD. There are 14 residues in the CDR3. Germline trimming cut 7 bases from V and 5 bases from J; bases unmatched to any gene: 4. In DNA form, the CDR3 reads TGTGCCACCAGCACCCTAGCGGGAGGGGAGACCCAGTACTTC. Protein sequence: CATSTLAGGETQYF.

The rearrangement links TRBV6-1 to TRBJ2-5, with 9 bases aligning to TRBD1. Germline lookup yields CDR1 MNHNS and CDR2 SASEGT. After removal of 6 bases from V and 4 bases from J, the junction contained 18 bases not matched to a gene. The CDR3 consists of 18 residues. Written as DNA, the CDR3 is TGTGCCAGCAGCCAAGGGATCGCGGGACAGGGAAGGAGAGAGACCCAGTACTTC. Its translation: CASSQGIAGQGRRETQYF.

The J gene is TRBJ2-7, the V gene TRBV9, with D possibly TRBD2 on 6 matching bases. The V gene's germline CDR1 is SGDLS and CDR2 YYNGEE. V lost 0 bases, J lost 3 bases, and 13 bases lay in between. This CDR3 is built from 15 residues. The chain's CDR3 is CASSVAASVGYEQYF. The CDR3 DNA reads TGTGCCAGCAGCGTAGCGGCTAGCGTTGGCTACGAGCAGTACTTC.

In its sample, this clonotype was seen a few times. The chain couples TRBV4-3 to TRBJ1-6, with 7 bases lining up with TRBD1. With V trimmed by 4 bases and J by 7 bases, 13 bases remained unmatched. There are 17 residues in the CDR3. Germline CDR1 LGHNA, CDR2 YSLEER. CDR3 sequence: CASSPEPFDRENSPLHF. In nucleotides, the CDR3 is TGCGCCAGCAGCCCAGAACCTTTCGACAGGGAAAATTCACCCCTCCACTTT.

At least ten counts were recorded for this clonotype. The chain employs TRBV18 and TRBJ1-1; D possibly corresponds to TRBD1 (5 bases). Germline CDR1 and CDR2: KGHSH and LQKENI. Deletions cut 4 bases from V and 3 bases from J, with 15 bases between. The CDR3 covers 15 residues. CDR3 bases: TGTGCCAGCTCACTAGCCAGGGTTCGGGACACTGAAGCTTTCTTT. Translation: CASSLARVRDTEAFF. Filled out from reference TRBV18 and TRBJ1-1, the complete variable domain reads NAGVMQNPRHLVRRRGQEARLRCSPMKGHSHVYWYRQLPEEGLKFMVYLQKENIIDESGMPKERFSAEFPKEGPSILRIQQVVRGDSAAYFCASSLARVRDTEAFFGQGTRLTVV.

The chain recombines TRBV5-1 with TRBJ2-7; possibly TRBD1 for D (6 bases). Germline assignment: CDR1 SGHRS and CDR2 YFSETQ. Between the trimmed V and J ends, which lost 4 bases and 3 bases, there was a span of 11 bases. The CDR3 covers 13 residues. The chain's CDR3 is CASSVPQGYEQYF. CDR3 bases: TGCGCCAGCAGCGTACCACAGGGCTACGAGCAGTACTTC.

This clonotype was detected a few times. The chain joins TRBV25-1 to TRBJ1-2; D possibly corresponds to TRBD1 (6 bases). CDR1 is MGHDK and CDR2 is SYGVNS in the germline V gene. Trimming removed 2 bases at V and 4 bases at J, with 11 bases between. This CDR3 spans 14 amino acids. The CDR3 DNA reads TGTGCCAGCAGTGAAAGGACAGCACCCTATGGCTACACCTTC. Protein: CASSERTAPYGYTF.

The chain links TRBV5-1 to TRBJ1-1, with D perhaps TRBD1 (6 bases). Germline V gives CDR1 SGHRS, CDR2 YFSETQ. V was clipped by 3 bases and J by 4 bases, with 16 bases between them. The CDR3 has 15 amino acids. The CDR3 sequence: CASSSEPGHPTEAFF. The CDR3 bases are TGCGCCAGCAGCTCAGAACCGGGACACCCCACTGAAGCTTTCTTT.

J is TRBJ1-5 and V is TRBV20-1; 7 nucleotides agree with TRBD1. The CDR3 runs to 16 residues. The junction had 6 bases not matched to a gene; V was cut back by 1 base and J by 0 bases. Germline-derived CDR1 and CDR2 are DFQATT and SNEGSKA (reference sequence). The CDR3 loop is CSARGSGQYSNQPQHF. CDR3 nucleotides: TGCAGTGCTAGAGGATCGGGACAGTATAGCAATCAGCCCCAGCATTTT.

V usage is TRBV18 and J usage is TRBJ1-4; the D gene is possibly TRBD1 (5 bases). Germline V gene data show CDR1 as KGHSH and CDR2 as LQKENI. The CDR3 has 13 residues. Trimming left V 5 bases short and J 4 bases short, with 8 bases between. DNA for the CDR3: TGTGCCAGCTCATCGGGACGTAATGAAAAACTGTTTTTT. Translation: CASSSGRNEKLFF.

This clonotype was picked up a small number of times. The genes are TRBV5-5 and TRBJ2-1; tentatively, D is TRBD1 (7 bases). CDR1 and CDR2 from the germline V gene are SGHKS and YYEKEE (reference sequence). The V and J ends lost 3 bases and 2 bases respectively, with 15 bases between them. CDR3 length equals 16 residues. DNA of the CDR3: TGTGCCAGCAGCTCGGCGGGGACAGCGCCCTACAATGAGCAGTTCTTC. Encoded protein: CASSSAGTAPYNEQFF.

The chain is built from TRBV6-5 and TRBJ2-5, with 8 bases that match TRBD2. This CDR3 has 15 residues. Trimming removed 1 base from V and 2 bases from J; junction bases left unmatched: 3. The germline CDR1 and CDR2 sequences are MNHEY and SVGAGI. CDR3 DNA sequence: TGTGCCAGCAGTTACTTACTAGCGGAACAAGAGACCCAGTACTTC. Encoded protein: CASSYLLAEQETQYF.

This clonotype was counted a few times. The chain employs TRBV6-1 and TRBJ2-7; D remains ambiguous. With 6 bases removed from V and 1 base from J, the gap between germline ends came to 10 bases. This CDR3 contains 13 residues. Germline lookup yields CDR1 MNHNS and CDR2 SASEGT. The CDR3 loop is CASRHRPSYEQYF. The DNA of the CDR3 is TGTGCCAGCAGACATAGGCCGTCCTACGAGCAGTACTTC.

This clonotype came up many times. The chain recombines TRBV29-1 with TRBJ2-7, with a tentative D call TRBD1 (5 bases). Germline CDR1 SQVTM, CDR2 ANQGSEA. The V gene lost 3 bases and the J gene lost 3 bases, with 6 bases spanning the gap. CDR3 size: 11 residues. CDR3 loop: CSVDRDYEQYF. The CDR3 coding sequence is TGCAGCGTTGACAGGGACTACGAGCAGTACTTC.

The V and J genes are TRBV12-3 or TRBV12-4 and TRBJ2-2; D is undetermined. Trimming removed 7 bases at V and 7 bases at J, with 7 bases between. There are 11 residues in the CDR3. The CDR3 DNA follows: TGTGCCAGCACGAACGGCGGGGAGCTGTTTTTT. Translating gives CASTNGGELFF.

This clonotype turned up a few times. The rearrangement uses TRBV12-3 or TRBV12-4 and TRBJ2-1, with 10 positions matching TRBD2. J lost 9 bases, V lost 6 bases, and 17 bases had no gene match. This CDR3 contains 17 residues. The CDR3 region has the DNA TGTGCCAGCAGCCGAACCTTTCAGCGGGGGGGCCGAGGTGAGCAGTTCTTC. Protein: CASSRTFQRGGRGEQFF.

J is TRBJ2-1 and V is TRBV5-1; D call uncertain. Germline V lookup: CDR1 SGHRS, CDR2 YFSETQ. CDR3 size: 13 residues. V shed 3 bases and J shed 5 bases, with 9 bases lying between them. CDR3: CASSSPGNNEQFF. The CDR3 DNA sequence: TGCGCCAGCAGCTCCCCGGGTAACAATGAGCAGTTCTTC.

This clonotype was seen only a few times. The CDR3 here is CASSSLANYNEQFF. The CDR3 bases are TGTGCCAGCTCATCTCTAGCGAACTACAATGAGCAGTTCTTC. The V gene is TRBV18, the J gene TRBJ2-1; TRBD2 might be the D (6 bases). The CDR3 contains 14 residues. Germline loops: CDR1 KGHSH, CDR2 LQKENI. V was pared by 5 bases and J by 3 bases, with 11 bases between.

This clonotype was seen ten or more times. The J gene is TRBJ1-2, the V gene TRBV4-2; 8 nucleotides align to TRBD1. V gave up 0 bases and J gave up 6 bases; unmatched junction bases: 6. The CDR3 totals 15 residues. From germline, CDR1 is LGHNA and CDR2 YNFKEQ. The CDR3 coding sequence is TGTGCCAGCAGCCAAGAAGGACAGGGATTAAATGGCTACACCTTC. Protein product: CASSQEGQGLNGYTF.

The rearrangement uses TRBV6-5 and TRBJ2-7, with D perhaps matching TRBD1 (5 bases). V lost 3 bases, J lost 0 bases, and 12 bases lay in between. The CDR3 sequence is 15 residues long. Germline V CDR1 and CDR2: MNHEY, SVGAGI. CDR3: CASSYGPDTSYEQYF. CDR3 in DNA: TGTGCCAGCAGTTATGGCCCGGACACCTCCTACGAGCAGTACTTC.